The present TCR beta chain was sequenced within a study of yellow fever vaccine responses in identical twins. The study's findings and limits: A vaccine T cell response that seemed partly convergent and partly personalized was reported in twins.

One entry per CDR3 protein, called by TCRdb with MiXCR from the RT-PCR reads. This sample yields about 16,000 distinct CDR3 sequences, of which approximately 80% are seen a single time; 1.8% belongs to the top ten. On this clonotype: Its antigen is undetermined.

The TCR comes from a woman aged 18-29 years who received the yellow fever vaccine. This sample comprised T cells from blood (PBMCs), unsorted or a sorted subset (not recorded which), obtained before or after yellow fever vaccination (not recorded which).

The CDR3 sequence: CSARRGVSANYGYTF. DNA of the CDR3: TGCAGTGCTAGGCGGGGGGTTTCAGCTAACTATGGCTACACCTTC. The genes are TRBV20-1 and TRBJ1-2; D is perhaps TRBD1 (5 bases). This CDR3 is built from 15 residues. Trimming removed 3 bases from V and 0 bases from J, with 14 bases in between. The germline CDR1 and CDR2 sequences are DFQATT and SNEGSKA (reference sequence).